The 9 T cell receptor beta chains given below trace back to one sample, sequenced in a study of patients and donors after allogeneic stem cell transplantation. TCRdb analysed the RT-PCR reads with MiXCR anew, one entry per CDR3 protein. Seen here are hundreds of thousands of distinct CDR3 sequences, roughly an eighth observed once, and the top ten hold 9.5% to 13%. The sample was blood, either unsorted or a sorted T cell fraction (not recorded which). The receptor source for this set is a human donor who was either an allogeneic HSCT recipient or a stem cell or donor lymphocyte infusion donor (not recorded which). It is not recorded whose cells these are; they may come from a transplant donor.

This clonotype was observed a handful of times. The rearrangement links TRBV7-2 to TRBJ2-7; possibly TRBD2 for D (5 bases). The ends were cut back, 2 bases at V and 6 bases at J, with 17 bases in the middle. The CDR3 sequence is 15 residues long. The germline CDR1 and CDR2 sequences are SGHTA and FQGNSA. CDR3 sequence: CASSLSTGRLVEQYF. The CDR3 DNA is TGTGCCAGCAGCTTATCCACGGGGAGACTCGTCGAGCAGTACTTC.

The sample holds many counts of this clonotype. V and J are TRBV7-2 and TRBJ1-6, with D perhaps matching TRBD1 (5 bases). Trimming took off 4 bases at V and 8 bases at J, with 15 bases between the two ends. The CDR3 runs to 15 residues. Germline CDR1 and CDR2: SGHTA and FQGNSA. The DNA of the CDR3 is TGTGCCAGCAGCTCGGGCGGGGCTTATTATTCACCCCTCCACTTT. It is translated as CASSSGGAYYSPLHF.

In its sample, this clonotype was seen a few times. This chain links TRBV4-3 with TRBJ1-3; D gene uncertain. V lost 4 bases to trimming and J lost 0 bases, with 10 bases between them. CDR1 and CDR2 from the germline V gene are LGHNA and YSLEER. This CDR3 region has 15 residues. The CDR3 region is CASSPGRSSGNTIYF. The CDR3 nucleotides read TGCGCCAGCAGCCCCGGACGGAGCTCTGGAAACACCATATATTTT.

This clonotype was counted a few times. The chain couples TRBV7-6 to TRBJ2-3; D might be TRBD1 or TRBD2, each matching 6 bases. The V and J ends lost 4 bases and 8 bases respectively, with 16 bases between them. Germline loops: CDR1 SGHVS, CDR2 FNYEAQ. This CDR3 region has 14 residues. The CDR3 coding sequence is TGTGCCAGCAGCTCCAACCGACAGGAGGGTACGCAGTATTTT. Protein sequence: CASSSNRQEGTQYF.

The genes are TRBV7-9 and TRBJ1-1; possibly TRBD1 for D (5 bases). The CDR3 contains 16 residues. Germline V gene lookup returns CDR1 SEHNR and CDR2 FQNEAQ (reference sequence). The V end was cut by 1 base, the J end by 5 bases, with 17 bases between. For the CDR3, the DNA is TGTGCCAGCAGCTTAGGGTTGGGCCAGGGTGGTACTGAAGCTTTCTTT. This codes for CASSLGLGQGGTEAFF.

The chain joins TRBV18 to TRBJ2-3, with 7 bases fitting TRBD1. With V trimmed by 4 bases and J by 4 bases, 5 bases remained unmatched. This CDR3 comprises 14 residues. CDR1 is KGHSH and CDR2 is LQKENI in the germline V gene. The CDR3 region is CASSHDRAADTQYF. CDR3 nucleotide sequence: TGTGCCAGCTCACACGACAGGGCGGCAGATACGCAGTATTTT.

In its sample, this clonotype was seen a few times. The CDR3 DNA reads TGTGCCAGCAGTGGTCAGGGGTGGGTCGCTTTCTTT. Translated, it gives CASSGQGWVAFF. The gene calls are TRBV25-1 and TRBJ1-1, with D perhaps matching TRBD1 (6 bases). Looked up from germline, CDR1 is MGHDK and CDR2 is SYGVNS. V dropped 4 bases and J dropped 11 bases, with 14 bases sitting between them. This CDR3 is built from 12 residues.

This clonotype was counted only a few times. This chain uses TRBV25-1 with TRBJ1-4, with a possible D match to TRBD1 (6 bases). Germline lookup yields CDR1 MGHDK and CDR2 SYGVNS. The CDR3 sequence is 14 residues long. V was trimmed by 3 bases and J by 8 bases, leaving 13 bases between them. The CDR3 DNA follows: TGTGCCAGCAGTGATTCAGGGGTCTTGGAAAAACTGTTTTTT. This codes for CASSDSGVLEKLFF. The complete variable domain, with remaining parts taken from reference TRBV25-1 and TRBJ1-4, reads EADIYQTPRYLVIGTGKKITLECSQTMGHDKMYWYQQDPGMELHLIHYSYGVNSTEKGDLSSESTVSRIRTEHFPLTLESARPSHTSQYLCASSDSGVLEKLFFGSGTQLSVL.

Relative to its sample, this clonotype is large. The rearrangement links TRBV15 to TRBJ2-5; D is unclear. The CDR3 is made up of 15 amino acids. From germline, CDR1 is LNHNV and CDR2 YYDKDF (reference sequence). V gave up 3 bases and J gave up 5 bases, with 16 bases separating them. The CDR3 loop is CATSSFDKGLETQYF. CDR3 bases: TGTGCCACCAGCAGTTTCGACAAAGGGCTGGAGACCCAGTACTTC.